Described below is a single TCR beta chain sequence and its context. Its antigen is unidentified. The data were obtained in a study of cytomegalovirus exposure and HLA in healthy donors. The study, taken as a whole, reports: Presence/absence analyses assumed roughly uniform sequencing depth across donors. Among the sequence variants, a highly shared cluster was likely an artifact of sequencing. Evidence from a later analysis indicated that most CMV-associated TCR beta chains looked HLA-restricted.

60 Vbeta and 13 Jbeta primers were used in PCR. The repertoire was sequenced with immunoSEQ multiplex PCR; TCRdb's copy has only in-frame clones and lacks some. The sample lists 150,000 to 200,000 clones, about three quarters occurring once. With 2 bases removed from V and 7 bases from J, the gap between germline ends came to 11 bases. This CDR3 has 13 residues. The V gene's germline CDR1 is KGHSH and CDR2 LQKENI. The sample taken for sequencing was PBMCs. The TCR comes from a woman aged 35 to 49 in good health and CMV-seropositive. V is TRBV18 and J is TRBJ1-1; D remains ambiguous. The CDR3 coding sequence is TGTGCCAGCTCACCAGCGCCGGCAGGTGAAGCTTTCTTT. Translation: CASSPAPAGEAFF.